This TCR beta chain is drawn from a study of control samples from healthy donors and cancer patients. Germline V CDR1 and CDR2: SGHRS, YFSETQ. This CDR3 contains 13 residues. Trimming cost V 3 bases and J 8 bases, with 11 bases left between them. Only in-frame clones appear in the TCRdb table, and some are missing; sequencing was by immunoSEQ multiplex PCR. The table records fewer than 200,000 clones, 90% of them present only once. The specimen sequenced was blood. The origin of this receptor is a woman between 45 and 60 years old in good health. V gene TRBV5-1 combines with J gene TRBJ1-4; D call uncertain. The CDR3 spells CASSSGSGEKLFF. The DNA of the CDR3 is TGCGCCAGCAGCTCTGGTTCCGGGGAAAAACTGTTTTTT.